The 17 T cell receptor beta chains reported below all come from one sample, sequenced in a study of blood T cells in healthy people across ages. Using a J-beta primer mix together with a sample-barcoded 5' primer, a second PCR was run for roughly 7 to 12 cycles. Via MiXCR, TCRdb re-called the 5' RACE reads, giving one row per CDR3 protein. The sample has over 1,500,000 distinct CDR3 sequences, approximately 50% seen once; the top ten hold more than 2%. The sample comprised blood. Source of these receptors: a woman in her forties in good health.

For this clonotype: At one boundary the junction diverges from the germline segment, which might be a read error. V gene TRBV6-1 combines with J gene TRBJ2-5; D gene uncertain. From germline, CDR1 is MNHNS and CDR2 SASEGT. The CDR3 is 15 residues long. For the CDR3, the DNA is TGTGCCAGCAGTTCCCGCTCCACCTACCAAGAGCCCCAGTACTTC. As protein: CASSSRSTYQEPQYF.

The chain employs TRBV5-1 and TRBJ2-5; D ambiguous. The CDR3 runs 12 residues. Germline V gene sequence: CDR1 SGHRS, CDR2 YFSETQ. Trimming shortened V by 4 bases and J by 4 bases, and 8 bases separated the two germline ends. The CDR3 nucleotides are TGCGCCAGCAGCCATCCCCGAGAGACCCAGTACTTC. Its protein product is CASSHPRETQYF.

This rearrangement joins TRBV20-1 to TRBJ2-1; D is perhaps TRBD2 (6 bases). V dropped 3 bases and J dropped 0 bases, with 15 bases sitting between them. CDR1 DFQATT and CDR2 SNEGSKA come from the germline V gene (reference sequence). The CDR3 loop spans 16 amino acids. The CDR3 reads CSAREPIGGSYNEQFF. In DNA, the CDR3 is TGCAGTGCTAGGGAGCCTATCGGGGGCTCCTACAATGAGCAGTTCTTC.

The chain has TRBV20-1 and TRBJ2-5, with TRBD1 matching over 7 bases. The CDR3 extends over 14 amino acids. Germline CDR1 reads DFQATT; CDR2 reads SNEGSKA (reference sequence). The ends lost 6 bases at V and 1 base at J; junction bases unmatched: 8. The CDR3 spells CSAPIGQVQETQYF. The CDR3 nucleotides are TGCAGTGCCCCTATTGGACAGGTCCAAGAGACCCAGTACTTC.

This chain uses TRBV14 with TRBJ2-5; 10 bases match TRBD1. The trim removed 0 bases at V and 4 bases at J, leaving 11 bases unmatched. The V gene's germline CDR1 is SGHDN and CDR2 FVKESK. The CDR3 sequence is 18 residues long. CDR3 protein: CASSQDIRRQGASETQYF. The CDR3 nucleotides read TGTGCCAGCAGCCAAGATATTAGGAGACAGGGGGCCTCAGAGACCCAGTACTTC.

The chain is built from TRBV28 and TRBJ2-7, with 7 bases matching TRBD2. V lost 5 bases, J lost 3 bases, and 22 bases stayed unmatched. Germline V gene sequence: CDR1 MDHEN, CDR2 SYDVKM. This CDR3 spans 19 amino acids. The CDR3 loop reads CASSIMGGGGGGTVYEQYF. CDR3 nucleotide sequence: TGTGCCAGCAGTATTATGGGCGGGGGAGGCGGTGGGACTGTCTACGAGCAGTACTTC.

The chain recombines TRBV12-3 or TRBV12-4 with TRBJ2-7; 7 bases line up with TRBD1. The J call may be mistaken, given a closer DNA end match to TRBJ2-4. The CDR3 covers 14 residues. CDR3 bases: TGTGCCAGCAGCAATGACAGGGAGTTAGACATTCAGTACTTC. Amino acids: CASSNDRELDIQYF.

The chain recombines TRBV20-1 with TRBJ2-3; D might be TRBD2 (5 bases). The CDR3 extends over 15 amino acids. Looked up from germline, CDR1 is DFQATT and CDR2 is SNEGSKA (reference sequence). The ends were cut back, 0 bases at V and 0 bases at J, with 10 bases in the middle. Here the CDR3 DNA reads TGCAGTGCTAGAGATCATCGCGGGAGCACAGATACGCAGTATTTT. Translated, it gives CSARDHRGSTDTQYF.

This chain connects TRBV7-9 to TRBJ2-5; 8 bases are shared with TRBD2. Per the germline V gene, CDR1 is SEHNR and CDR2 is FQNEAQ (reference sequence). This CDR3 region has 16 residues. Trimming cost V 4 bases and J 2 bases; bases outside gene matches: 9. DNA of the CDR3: TGTGCCAGCAGCTCCCCCACGGGGGGGCGGCAAGAGACCCAGTACTTC. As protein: CASSSPTGGRQETQYF. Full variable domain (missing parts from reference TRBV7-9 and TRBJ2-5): DTGVSQNPRHKITKRGQNVTFRCDPISEHNRLYWYRQTLGQGPEFLTYFQNEAQLEKSRLLSDRFSAERPKGSFSTLEIQRTEQGDSAMYLCASSSPTGGRQETQYFGPGTRLLVL.

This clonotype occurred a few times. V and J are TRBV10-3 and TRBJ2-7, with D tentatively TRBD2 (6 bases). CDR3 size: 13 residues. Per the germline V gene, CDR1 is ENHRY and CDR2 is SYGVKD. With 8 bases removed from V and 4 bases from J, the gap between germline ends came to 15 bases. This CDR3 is CAIGGVGLYEQYF. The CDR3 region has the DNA TGTGCCATCGGAGGGGTAGGGTTATACGAGCAGTACTTC.

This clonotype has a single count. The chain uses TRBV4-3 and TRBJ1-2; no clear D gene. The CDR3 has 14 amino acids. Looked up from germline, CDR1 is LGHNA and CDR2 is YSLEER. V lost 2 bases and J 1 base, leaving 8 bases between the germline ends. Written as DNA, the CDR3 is TGCGCCAGCAGCCAAAACCAGGTTAACTATGGCTACACCTTC. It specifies CASSQNQVNYGYTF.

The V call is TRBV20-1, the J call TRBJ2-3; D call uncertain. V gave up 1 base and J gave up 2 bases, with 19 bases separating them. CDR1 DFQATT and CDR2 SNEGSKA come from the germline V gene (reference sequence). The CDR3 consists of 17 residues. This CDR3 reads CSARVRTRSGITDTQYF. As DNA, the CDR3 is TGCAGTGCTAGAGTCCGGACGAGGAGTGGGATCACAGATACGCAGTATTTT.

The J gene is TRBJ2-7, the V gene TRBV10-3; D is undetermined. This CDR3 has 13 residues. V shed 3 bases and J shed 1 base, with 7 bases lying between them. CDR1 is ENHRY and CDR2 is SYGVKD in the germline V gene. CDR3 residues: CAISDRLSYEQYF. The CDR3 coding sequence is TGTGCCATCAGTGATCGGCTATCCTACGAGCAGTACTTC.

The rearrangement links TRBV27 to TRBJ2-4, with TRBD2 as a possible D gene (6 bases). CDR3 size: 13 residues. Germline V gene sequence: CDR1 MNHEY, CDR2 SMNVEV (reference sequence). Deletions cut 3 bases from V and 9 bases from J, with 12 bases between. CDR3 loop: CASSFRVGGIQYF. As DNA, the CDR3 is TGTGCCAGCAGTTTTAGGGTGGGGGGCATTCAGTACTTC.

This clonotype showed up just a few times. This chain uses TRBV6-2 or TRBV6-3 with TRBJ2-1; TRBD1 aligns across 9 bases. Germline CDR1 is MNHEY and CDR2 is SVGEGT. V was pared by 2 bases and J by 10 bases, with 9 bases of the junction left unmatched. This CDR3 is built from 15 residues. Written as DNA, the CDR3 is TGTGCCAGCAGTTACGGGGGACAGGGTTTTTGGGAGCAGTTCTTC. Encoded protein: CASSYGGQGFWEQFF.

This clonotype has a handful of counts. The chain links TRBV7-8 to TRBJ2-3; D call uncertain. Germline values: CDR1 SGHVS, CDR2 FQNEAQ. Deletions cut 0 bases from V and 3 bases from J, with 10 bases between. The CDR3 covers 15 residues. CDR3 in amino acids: CASSLADGRTDTQYF. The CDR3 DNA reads TGTGCCAGCAGCTTAGCCGACGGTCGTACAGATACGCAGTATTTT.

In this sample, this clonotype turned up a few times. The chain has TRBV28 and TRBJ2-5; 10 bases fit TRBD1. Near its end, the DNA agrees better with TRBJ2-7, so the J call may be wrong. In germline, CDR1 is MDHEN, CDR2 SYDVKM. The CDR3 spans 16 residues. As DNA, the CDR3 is TGTGCCAGCAGTGACATCTTGGGACAGGGGAAATACGAGCAGTACTTC. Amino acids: CASSDILGQGKYEQYF.